A single TCR beta chain is shown here with its context. Antigen unknown. The record originates from a study of T cell responses to AZD1222 COVID-19 vaccine. TCRdb's table, derived via immunoSEQ multiplex PCR, lists solely in-frame clones and lacks some. The table shows under 85,000 clones, with 88% occurring only once. V gave up 2 bases and J gave up 1 base, with 15 bases separating them. This CDR3 region has 16 residues. Germline lookup yields CDR1 SGHDT and CDR2 YYEEEE. Study observations and caveats: Among spike-specific TCRs, nearly half reportedly target unmutated variant regions. Spike-specific TCR breadth and depth went up after people got two AZD1222 doses. CD4 TCRs covered the whole spike, strongest at regions 160-218 and 743-854. The donors showed a predominance of white British ancestry and of females, with possible underestimation of clonal diversity.

This sequence originates from an adult in good health. J is TRBJ1-1 and V is TRBV5-6; D is unclear. Sequenced here: peripheral blood, sampled on day 0 of MenACWY control vaccination. The CDR3 DNA reads TGTGCCAGCAGCTTAGGACGGGGAAGGTCGAACACTGAAGCTTTCTTT. The encoded protein is CASSLGRGRSNTEAFF.